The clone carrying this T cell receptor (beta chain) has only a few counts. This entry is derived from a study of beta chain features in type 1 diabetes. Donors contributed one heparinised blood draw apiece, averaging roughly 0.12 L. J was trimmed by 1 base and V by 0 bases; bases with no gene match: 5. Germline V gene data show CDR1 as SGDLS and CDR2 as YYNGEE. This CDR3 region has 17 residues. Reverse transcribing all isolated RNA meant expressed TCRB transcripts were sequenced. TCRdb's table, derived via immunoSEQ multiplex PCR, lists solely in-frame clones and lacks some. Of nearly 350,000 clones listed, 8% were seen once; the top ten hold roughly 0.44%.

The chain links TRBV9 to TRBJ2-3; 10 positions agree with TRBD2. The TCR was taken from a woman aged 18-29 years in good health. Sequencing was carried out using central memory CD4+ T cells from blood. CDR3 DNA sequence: TGTGCCAGCAGCGTAGATCACGGACTAGCGGGCACAGATACGCAGTATTTT. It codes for CASSVDHGLAGTDTQYF.